Listed here are 26 T cell receptor beta chains from one sample, sequenced in a study of OX40 agonist ivuxolimab in advanced cancers. Libraries were prepared by immunoSEQ multiplex PCR; TCRdb keeps only in-frame clonotypes and omits some of them. The sample yields fewer than 80,000 clones, 80% to 90% seen once. The specimen was CD4+ or CD8+ T cells sorted from blood, collected in a trial of the OX40 agonist ivuxolimab. These receptors all stem from an adult with an advanced solid tumor such as melanoma, head and neck, liver or kidney cancer.

The chain combines TRBV5-1 with TRBJ1-1, with a weak D call TRBD1 (5 bases). This CDR3 spans 18 amino acids. Germline CDR1 and CDR2: SGHRS and YFSETQ. V lost 3 bases and J lost 1, with 22 bases in between. CDR3 nucleotide sequence: TGCGCCAGCAGCTCGCAGGGTGTAAGGTCGTTGTCGAACACTGAAGCTTTCTTT. Protein product: CASSSQGVRSLSNTEAFF.

The rearrangement uses TRBV2 and TRBJ2-4, with 9 bases matching TRBD1. The CDR3 has 15 residues. From germline, CDR1 is SNHLY and CDR2 FYNNEI. Trimming at V came to 5 bases and at J to 1 base, leaving 3 bases not matched to a gene. The CDR3, as DNA: TGTGCCAGCAGTCGACAGGGGGATGCCAAAAACATTCAGTACTTC. Residues: CASSRQGDAKNIQYF.

This chain links TRBV11-2 with TRBJ2-1; the D gene is possibly TRBD2 (7 bases). The CDR3 has 12 residues. Germline CDR1 is SGHAT and CDR2 is FQNNGV. Deletions cut 5 bases from V and 13 bases from J, with 15 bases between. CDR3 region: CASSPRGAVQFF. In DNA, the CDR3 is TGTGCCAGCAGCCCTCGGGGGGCGGTTCAGTTCTTC.

J is TRBJ1-1 and V is TRBV29-1; 8 positions match TRBD1. Germline V gives CDR1 SQVTM, CDR2 ANQGSEA. The CDR3 has 13 amino acids. The junction had 6 bases not matched to a gene; V was cut back by 4 bases and J by 5 bases. CDR3 protein: CSVADRGSTEAFF. The CDR3 DNA reads as TGCAGCGTTGCCGACAGGGGTTCGACTGAAGCTTTCTTT.

The rearrangement links TRBV29-1 to TRBJ2-1, with TRBD2 matching 9 bases. This CDR3 contains 15 residues. After removal of 4 bases from V and 1 base from J, the junction contained 5 bases not matched to a gene. Looked up from germline, CDR1 is SQVTM and CDR2 is ANQGSEA. CDR3 sequence reads: CSVAKTSGSYNEQFF. The CDR3 DNA follows: TGCAGCGTTGCAAAGACTAGCGGTTCCTACAATGAGCAGTTCTTC.

This chain joins TRBV10-1 and TRBJ2-7; 12 bases are a match to TRBD2. CDR1 and CDR2 (germline): WNHNN, SYGVQD (reference sequence). The CDR3 totals 15 residues. V gave up 2 bases and J gave up 5 bases; unmatched junction bases: 4. Here the CDR3 reads CASSEQLAGGNEQYF. Written as DNA, the CDR3 is TGCGCCAGCAGTGAGCAACTAGCGGGAGGCAACGAGCAGTACTTC.

This chain uses TRBV7-2 with TRBJ2-7, with TRBD2 as a possible D gene (5 bases). V was shortened by 4 bases and J by 0 bases, with 19 bases between the two germline ends. The germline CDR1 and CDR2 sequences are SGHTA and FQGNSA. The CDR3 extends over 17 amino acids. Here the CDR3 DNA reads TGTGCCAGCAGCTCCCCTAGCAGCCCCACCAACTCCTACGAGCAGTACTTC. Translation gives CASSSPSSPTNSYEQYF.

The chain uses TRBV6-5 and TRBJ2-7; 9 bases map to TRBD2. Germline V lookup: CDR1 MNHEY, CDR2 SVGAGI. J gave up 3 bases and V 2 bases, and 5 bases lay outside the gene matches. The length of the CDR3 is 15 residues. For the CDR3, the DNA is TGTGCCAGCAGTTACGGGGCGGGGGGGCTCTACGAGCAGTACTTC. Translation gives CASSYGAGGLYEQYF.

This rearrangement joins TRBV20-1 to TRBJ2-7, with D unresolved. Germline V CDR1 and CDR2: DFQATT, SNEGSKA (reference sequence). CDR3 length equals 11 residues. V was cut by 1 base and J by 4 bases, with 5 bases left in between. DNA of the CDR3: TGCAGTGCTAGAGCACAGTACGAGCAGTACTTC. Its translation is CSARAQYEQYF.

The gene calls are TRBV7-9 and TRBJ1-2; D may be TRBD1 (5 bases). Germline-derived CDR1 and CDR2 are SEHNR and FQNEAQ (reference sequence). The CDR3 has 15 amino acids. With 5 bases removed from V and 6 bases from J, the gap between germline ends came to 19 bases. This chain's CDR3 is CASSLSRVAGNGYTF. The CDR3 nucleotides are TGTGCCAGCAGCCTTAGCAGGGTAGCAGGAAATGGCTACACCTTC.

This clone was seen more than once but under ten times. The gene calls are TRBV7-8 and TRBJ2-2; 7 bases match TRBD2. Germline CDR1 and CDR2: SGHVS and FQNEAQ. Trimming cost V 5 bases and J 5 bases; bases outside gene matches: 5. The CDR3 is made up of 14 amino acids. This CDR3 reads CASSLLASTGELFF. The CDR3 bases are TGTGCCAGCAGCCTACTAGCGTCGACCGGGGAGCTGTTTTTT.

A note on this clone: The sample carries other DNA sequences with the same CDR3. CDR3 coding DNA: TGTGCCAGCAGCTTAGTCGGAGAGACCCAGTACTTC. It yields the protein CASSLVGETQYF. This chain connects TRBV7-9 to TRBJ2-5; D is ambiguous. V lost 1 base and J 4 bases, leaving 4 bases between the germline ends. Germline loops: CDR1 SEHNR, CDR2 FQNEAQ (reference sequence). The CDR3 runs 12 residues.

The V and J genes are TRBV27 and TRBJ1-2, with 7 bases that match TRBD1. Germline V gene lookup returns CDR1 MNHEY and CDR2 SMNVEV (reference sequence). V was pared by 5 bases and J by 1 base, with 7 bases of the junction left unmatched. CDR3 length: 15 residues. The CDR3 reads CASSPRQGSNYGYTF. The CDR3 DNA follows: TGTGCCAGCAGTCCCCGACAGGGTAGTAACTATGGCTACACCTTC.

The rearrangement uses TRBV14 and TRBJ2-1; D call uncertain. The CDR3 sequence is 14 residues long. Between the trimmed V and J ends, which lost 1 base and 0 bases, there was a span of 4 bases. Germline CDR1 and CDR2: SGHDN and FVKESK. The CDR3 region is CASSQVNSYNEQFF. In DNA, the CDR3 is TGTGCCAGCAGCCAAGTGAACTCCTACAATGAGCAGTTCTTC.

The CDR3 DNA reads as TGTGCCAGCAGTTCTCAGGGGCGGACCACCGGGGAGCTGTTTTTT. It is translated as CASSSQGRTTGELFF. J is TRBJ2-2 and V is TRBV27, with D possibly TRBD1 on 6 matching bases. The germline gives CDR1 MNHEY, CDR2 SMNVEV (reference sequence). This CDR3 has 15 amino acids. The V end lost 4 bases, the J end lost 4 bases, and 13 bases lay between the germline ends.

This clone has a single count. The chain links TRBV6-5 to TRBJ2-5, with D possibly being TRBD1 (6 bases). The V end was cut by 0 bases, the J end by 5 bases, with 13 bases between. The CDR3 runs 15 residues. Germline V gene lookup returns CDR1 MNHEY and CDR2 SVGAGI. The DNA for the CDR3 is TGTGCCAGCAGTTACTCCCTACAGGGTCGGGAGACCCAGTACTTC. This sequence encodes CASSYSLQGRETQYF.

The V call is TRBV18, the J call TRBJ2-5, with D perhaps TRBD2 (6 bases). V lost 4 bases and J lost 5, with 11 bases in between. CDR1 is KGHSH and CDR2 is LQKENI in the germline V gene. The CDR3 contains 13 residues. CDR3 protein: CASSQTSSETQYF. Here the CDR3 DNA reads TGTGCCAGCTCACAAACTAGCAGTGAGACCCAGTACTTC. Together with reference TRBV18 and TRBJ2-5, the CDR3 gives the full variable domain: NAGVMQNPRHLVRRRGQEARLRCSPMKGHSHVYWYRQLPEEGLKFMVYLQKENIIDESGMPKERFSAEFPKEGPSILRIQQVVRGDSAAYFCASSQTSSETQYFGPGTRLLVL.

The rearrangement joins TRBV18 to TRBJ2-6, with 7 bases matching TRBD2. Per germline, CDR1 KGHSH and CDR2 LQKENI. The CDR3 extends over 19 amino acids. Trimming removed 2 bases from V and 0 bases from J; junction bases left unmatched: 10. The CDR3 DNA reads TGTGCCAGCTCACCAGGGGTCCTAGCGGCCTTCTCTGGGGCCAACGTCCTGACTTTC. Translated, it gives CASSPGVLAAFSGANVLTF.

The gene calls are TRBV30 and TRBJ1-6, with D perhaps TRBD1 (5 bases). V was pared by 5 bases and J by 3 bases, with 11 bases between. The CDR3 contains 14 residues. The V gene's germline CDR1 is GTSNPN and CDR2 SVGIG (reference sequence). The CDR3 sequence is CAWDRDGYNSPLHF. CDR3 DNA sequence: TGTGCCTGGGACCGGGACGGCTATAATTCACCCCTCCACTTT.

V is TRBV7-9 and J is TRBJ1-1, with D tentatively TRBD1 (5 bases). The CDR3 has 17 residues. Trimming took 0 bases from V and 4 from J, leaving 18 bases between them. Germline CDR1 reads SEHNR; CDR2 reads FQNEAQ (reference sequence). The CDR3 bases are TGTGCCAGCAGCTTAGCGAGGGCCTCCTGGAGGGGCACTGAAGCTTTCTTT. Its protein is CASSLARASWRGTEAFF. The full variable domain, its missing parts supplied by reference TRBV7-9 and TRBJ1-1, is DTGVSQNPRHKITKRGQNVTFRCDPISEHNRLYWYRQTLGQGPEFLTYFQNEAQLEKSRLLSDRFSAERPKGSFSTLEIQRTEQGDSAMYLCASSLARASWRGTEAFFGQGTRLTVV.

V usage is TRBV4-3 and J usage is TRBJ2-2; D remains unclear. V gave up 0 bases and J gave up 9 bases, with 8 bases separating them. Germline V gene lookup returns CDR1 LGHNA and CDR2 YSLEER. The CDR3 is 13 amino acids. This CDR3 reads CASSQDRERELFF. The CDR3 region has the DNA TGCGCCAGCAGCCAAGATAGGGAAAGGGAGCTGTTTTTT.

DNA for the CDR3: TGTGCCAGCAGTTTATCGGGACAGACCTACGAGCAGTACTTC. This encodes CASSLSGQTYEQYF. The chain joins TRBV27 to TRBJ2-7; 7 bases are shared with TRBD1. The CDR3 totals 14 residues. After removal of 0 bases from V and 2 bases from J, the junction contained 1 base not matched to a gene. Germline lookup yields CDR1 MNHEY and CDR2 SMNVEV (reference sequence).

The genes are TRBV11-2 and TRBJ2-7; 9 nucleotides line up with TRBD2. Unmatched junction bases numbered 6, after V lost 4 bases and J lost 2 bases. The CDR3 sequence is 15 residues long. The germline gives CDR1 SGHAT, CDR2 FQNNGV. The DNA of the CDR3 is TGTGCCAGCAGCTCGGGACTAGCCAGTGCCTACGAGCAGTACTTC. Its translation: CASSSGLASAYEQYF. Full variable domain (rest looked up from reference TRBV11-2 and TRBJ2-7): EAGVAQSPRYKIIEKRQSVAFWCNPISGHATLYWYQQILGQGPKLLIQFQNNGVVDDSQLPKDRFSAERLKGVDSTLKIQPAKLEDSAVYLCASSSGLASAYEQYFGPGTRLTVT.

This chain uses TRBV5-1 with TRBJ2-3; maybe TRBD1 (6 bases). Germline CDR1 SGHRS, CDR2 YFSETQ. This CDR3 spans 17 amino acids. With 2 bases removed from V and 2 bases from J, the gap between germline ends came to 18 bases. CDR3: CASSLRRQALNTDTQYF. In DNA form, the CDR3 reads TGCGCCAGCAGCTTACGGAGACAGGCCCTCAACACAGATACGCAGTATTTT.

J is TRBJ1-5 and V is TRBV28; D is uncertain. The CDR3 is made up of 12 amino acids. Trimming left V 3 bases short and J 6 bases short, with 6 bases between. From germline, CDR1 is MDHEN and CDR2 SYDVKM. CDR3 residues: CASSLGTQPQHF. CDR3 DNA: TGTGCCAGCAGTTTGGGAACTCAGCCCCAGCATTTT. Full variable domain (missing parts from reference TRBV28 and TRBJ1-5): DVKVTQSSRYLVKRTGEKVFLECVQDMDHENMFWYRQDPGLGLRLIYFSYDVKMKEKGDIPEGYSVSREKKERFSLILESASTNQTSMYLCASSLGTQPQHFGDGTRLSIL.

The CDR3: CASSRVWAGFADTQYF. The CDR3 DNA reads as TGTGCCAGTAGTAGGGTGTGGGCGGGGTTCGCAGATACGCAGTATTTT. V and J are TRBV19 and TRBJ2-3; perhaps TRBD2 as D (6 bases). The CDR3 totals 16 residues. The V gene's germline CDR1 is LNHDA and CDR2 SQIVND (reference sequence). With 4 bases removed from V and 4 bases from J, the gap between germline ends came to 18 bases. Combining the CDR3 with reference TRBV19 and TRBJ2-3 gives the whole variable domain DGGITQSPKYLFRKEGQNVTLSCEQNLNHDAMYWYRQDPGQGLRLIYYSQIVNDFQKGDIAEGYSVSREKKESFPLTVTSAQKNPTAFYLCASSRVWAGFADTQYFGPGTRLTVL.